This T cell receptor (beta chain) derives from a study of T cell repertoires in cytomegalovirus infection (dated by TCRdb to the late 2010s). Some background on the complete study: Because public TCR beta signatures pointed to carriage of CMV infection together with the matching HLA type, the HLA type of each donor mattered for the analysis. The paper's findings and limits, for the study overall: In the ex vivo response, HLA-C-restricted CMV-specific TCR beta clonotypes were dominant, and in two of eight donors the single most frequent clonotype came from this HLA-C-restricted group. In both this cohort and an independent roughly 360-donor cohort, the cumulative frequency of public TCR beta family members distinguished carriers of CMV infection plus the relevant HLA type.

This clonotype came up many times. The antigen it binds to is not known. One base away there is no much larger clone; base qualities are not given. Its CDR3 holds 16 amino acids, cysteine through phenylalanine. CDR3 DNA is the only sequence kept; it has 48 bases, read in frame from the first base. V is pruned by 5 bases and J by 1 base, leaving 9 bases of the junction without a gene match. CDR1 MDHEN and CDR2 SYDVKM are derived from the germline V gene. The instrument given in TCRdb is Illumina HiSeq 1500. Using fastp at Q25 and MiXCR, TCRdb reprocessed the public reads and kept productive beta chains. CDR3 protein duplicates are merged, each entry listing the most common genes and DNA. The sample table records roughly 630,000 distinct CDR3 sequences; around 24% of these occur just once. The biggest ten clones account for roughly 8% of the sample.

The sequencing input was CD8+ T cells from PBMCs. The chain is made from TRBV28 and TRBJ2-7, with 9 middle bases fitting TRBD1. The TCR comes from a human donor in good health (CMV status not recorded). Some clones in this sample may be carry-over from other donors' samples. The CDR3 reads CASSLTDRGESYEQYF. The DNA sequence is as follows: TGTGCCAGCAGTCTAACCGACAGGGGGGAATCCTACGAGCAGTACTTC.